This T cell receptor (beta chain) was observed in a study of cytomegalovirus exposure and HLA in healthy donors. At the level of the study: In an earlier analysis, 95 million to 140 million unique TCR beta sequences were found from 200 million or so T cells.

The primer mix had 60 Vbeta and 13 Jbeta primers. The assay was immunoSEQ multiplex PCR, and TCRdb's table has in-frame clones only and misses some. This sample has about 140,000 clones, with about 80% found just once. Of note for this clone: The antigen is unknown.

Regarding the study as a whole: The study had only CMV serostatus as immune exposure information. Specific recognition of CMV antigens was confirmed in vitro for a few chains (all CMV-associated). TCR beta V- and J-gene trimming was later associated with a missense DCLRE1C variant.

Trimming removed 4 bases at V and 2 bases at J, with 12 bases between. The CDR3 is 15 amino acids. Per the germline V gene, CDR1 is SEHNR and CDR2 is FQNEAQ (reference sequence). The rearrangement uses TRBV7-9 and TRBJ1-5; D is perhaps TRBD1 (5 bases). This TCR came from a woman aged 40 to 50 in good health and CMV-seronegative. The sequencing sample was made of PBMCs. CDR3 sequence (DNA): TGTGCCAGCAGCTCGGCGGGGGTACGCAATCAGCCCCAGCATTTT. Translated: CASSSAGVRNQPQHF.